This entry concerns a single TCR beta chain. This specimen comes from a study of blood T cell repertoires in COVID-19. Study at large: Spain, Italy and the United States supplied samples that represented acute and convalescent COVID-19. T cells, B-cell-depleted T cells, or PBMCs provided the cDNA or gDNA that served as material.

Source study methods: Reference gene primers were amplified, and this amplification served to estimate nucleated cell counts. The data were produced by immunoSEQ multiplex PCR, yet TCRdb's version contains in-frame clones alone and is incomplete. That table supplies the V and J calls and clone size; D and trimming were determined from the DNA. Counted here are over 150,000 clones, 70% to 90% occurring once; the ten biggest clones make up 15% to 20%. Enrolled during active infection, Seattle patients were then followed longitudinally. Germline CDR1 MDHEN, CDR2 SYDVKM. The CDR3 consists of 16 residues. Trimming cost V 4 bases and J 4 bases; bases outside gene matches: 7.

The V and J genes are TRBV28 and TRBJ1-3, with 10 bases matching TRBD1. This clonotype was obtained from a man between 45 and 60 years old with COVID-19, enrolled during active disease. Sample: peripheral blood. CDR3 nucleotide sequence: TGTGCCAGCAGTTCCTCCGGGACAGGGGTGGGAAACACCATATATTTT. Protein: CASSSSGTGVGNTIYF.